This TCR beta chain was identified during a study of regulatory T cells in long-lasting Graves disease (dated by TCRdb to 2020 to 2023). Regarding the complete study: To count as having persistent Graves' disease, a patient had to have received antithyroid drug treatment for over 5 years with TSH receptor autoantibodies remaining persistently positive. This study used TCR sequencing and RNA sequencing of peripheral blood to compare persistent Graves' disease patients against newly diagnosed Graves' disease patients. The study took place in China and was registered as a clinical trial. A total of roughly 35 samples underwent TCR sequencing: around 13 from persistent and roughly 20 from newly diagnosed Graves' disease patients. In the clinical cohort, patients with persistent Graves' disease had used antithyroid drugs for an average of roughly ten years. Overall study outcomes, separate from this receptor: Only the TCR beta chain was sequenced and analyzed. Compared with newly diagnosed patients, persistent Graves' disease patients had lower TCR Shannon entropy and fewer highly expanded clones, which suggests clonal expansion. The small sample size was acknowledged by the authors as a limitation that may reduce accuracy. TRBV28, TRBJ1-2 and TRBJ2-5 were preferentially used in persistent disease, while TRBV20-1 and TRBJ2-1 were favored in newly diagnosed disease. The study examined only peripheral blood because the primary lesion, thyroid tissue, could not be accessed. Persistent patients shared more public clonotypes among themselves (more than 2,500) than newly diagnosed patients did (nearly 1,000).

Libraries were prepared through multiplex PCR. The instrument given in TCRdb is Illumina HiSeq 4000. CDR3 regions were amplified by Arm-PCR with iRepertoire HTBI primers to construct TCR beta libraries. Before sequencing, the PCR products went through gel purification. From the authors' description of their analysis: Across samples, roughly 60 TRBV and around 15 TRBJ segments were identified and used for gene usage analysis of CDR3 amino acid clonotypes. COPE and FqMerger were used to merge filtered high-quality paired reads into contigs. BLAST was used to align contigs to the IMGT TRBV, TRBD and TRBJ reference genes, and CDR3 was defined following IMGT. Any clonotype with a frequency above 0.1% was classified as a highly expanded clone. Repertoire diversity was measured by Shannon entropy, and V-J evenness by the Gini coefficient. Clonotypes shared by more than one individual were considered public. The raw public reads went through TCRdb reprocessing: fastp at Q25, MiXCR clone calling, in-frame beta chains kept. Each CDR3 protein gets just one entry, which takes the most common genes and DNA from the rows behind it. TCRdb's processing, not the study's, gives the V and J calls here. The sample table records 650,000 to 700,000 distinct CDR3 sequences; approximately 29% of these occur just once. Clones ranked in the top ten supply roughly 46% of the sample.

This clonotype was recorded at least ten times. Its antigen is still unknown. No much larger clonotype is one base removed from it; base qualities were not supplied. After removal of 5 bases from V and 1 base from J, the junction retains 4 bases not matched to a gene. The CDR3 sequence holds 15 residues, the cysteine and phenylalanine included. Of all the DNA, just the CDR3 is kept, 45 bases in frame from base 1. CDR1 SNHLY and CDR2 FYNNEI were looked up in the germline V gene. The sample's time point label, in plain terms: persistent/refractory GD, antithyroid drugs over 5 years with positive TRAb. RNA was extracted from PBMCs in TRIzol for both TCR sequencing and RNA sequencing. Graves' disease was diagnosed according to American Thyroid Association guidelines. Recruitment of patients was carried out at an endocrinology department in Xi'an, China. Each patient gave 7 to 9.5 milliliters of peripheral blood, collected in an EDTA anticoagulant tube. PBMCs were isolated by Ficoll Paque Plus density gradient separation without further T cell sorting. An Agilent 2100 Bioanalyzer and agarose gel were used to check RNA quality, and a NanoDrop 2000 was used to measure RNA concentration.

This clonotype was sampled from a female donor with Graves disease. The chain is encoded by TRBV2 joined to TRBJ1-5; the junction holds 8 bases that match TRBD1. Sequences were derived from peripheral blood mononuclear cells (PBMCs), sampled when the disease was refractory, from a patient treated with antithyroid drugs. The DNA is as follows: TGTGCCAGCAGTCAAGGACAGGGAAGCAATCAGCCCCAGCATTTT. This gives the protein CASSQGQGSNQPQHF.